The 32 T cell receptor beta chains below come from one sample, sequenced in a study of CD8 T cells in cerebrospinal fluid in Alzheimer's disease. TCRdb reprocessed the 10x single-cell sequencing reads, with one entry per CDR3 protein and no DNA. In all, the sample yields approximately 1,000 distinct CDR3 sequences. Sequencing input: cerebrospinal fluid. All receptors derive from a human donor in good health.

The chain is built from TRBV7-2 and TRBJ1-1. The germline V gene encodes CDR1 SGHTA and CDR2 FQGNSA. The CDR3 contains 13 residues. The CDR3 loop is CASSLERAGEAFF.

By frequency, this clonotype registers large. V is TRBV7-9 and J is TRBJ1-1; as DNA is missing, the TRBD1 call by TCRdb cannot be tested. Germline assignment: CDR1 SEHNR and CDR2 FQNEAQ (reference sequence). This CDR3 has 15 residues. CDR3 region: CASSSLGQMNTEAFF.

In terms of frequency, this clonotype is medium-sized. V is TRBV10-2 and J is TRBJ1-2; with no DNA, the TCRdb D assignment of TRBD1 cannot be verified. This CDR3 region has 12 residues. Germline values: CDR1 WSHSY, CDR2 SAAADI. The CDR3 loop is CATRGADRGYTF.

This clonotype shows up as large (0.1 to 1%) by frequency. This chain links TRBV7-2 with TRBJ2-7; TCRdb gives TRBD1 as the D gene, but with no DNA this cannot be confirmed. This CDR3 has 14 residues. Germline assignment: CDR1 SGHTA and CDR2 FQGNSA. The CDR3 sequence: CASSHGDATYEQYF.

This clonotype ranks as medium-sized (0.01 to 0.1%) in terms of frequency. The genes are TRBV10-3 and TRBJ2-7; TCRdb's D call, TRBD1, is unchecked because there is no DNA. CDR3 length: 14 amino acids. The V gene's germline CDR1 is ENHRY and CDR2 SYGVKD. This CDR3 reads CAISTGTGEGEQYF.

According to its frequency, this clonotype is medium-sized. The V gene is TRBV6-5, the J gene TRBJ2-5; TCRdb designates TRBD1, a call that cannot be tested without DNA. CDR3 length: 15 residues. Germline V gene data show CDR1 as MNHEY and CDR2 as SVGAGI. The CDR3 spells CASSYSPGVGETQYF.

This clonotype is identified as medium-sized from frequency. CDR3 sequence reads: CATSSTSGAETQYF. This sequence joins TRBV24-1 and TRBJ2-5; TCRdb designates TRBD2, a call that cannot be tested without DNA. The germline gives CDR1 KGHDR, CDR2 SFDVKD. CDR3 length: 14 residues.

Judged by frequency, this clonotype is large. The gene calls are TRBV12-3 or TRBV12-4 and TRBJ1-4; the D call of TRBD1 rests on TCRdb alone, since no DNA is present to check it. The CDR3 spans 14 residues. CDR3 region: CASTRWGAREKLFF.

This clonotype is called medium-sized based on its frequency. The chain couples TRBV21-1 to TRBJ2-3; TCRdb outputs TRBD1, but without DNA this stays unchecked. TRBV21-1 is designated a pseudogene. CDR3 length: 18 amino acids. Here the CDR3 reads CASSKVGGKRTYTDTQYF.

By frequency, this clonotype registers medium-sized. The rearrangement links TRBV9 to TRBJ2-2; TCRdb's D call, TRBD2, is unchecked because there is no DNA. This CDR3 spans 17 amino acids. Germline loops: CDR1 SGDLS, CDR2 YYNGEE. The CDR3 region is CASSVGGGRAPGGELFF.

This clonotype is deemed large by its frequency. The chain couples TRBV5-1 to TRBJ2-3; TCRdb calls TRBD1, which cannot be checked without DNA. This CDR3 has 15 residues. The germline V gene has CDR1 SGHRS and CDR2 YFSETQ. CDR3 region: CASSLPGGPTDTQYF.

This clonotype is medium-sized by frequency. The chain couples TRBV5-4 to TRBJ1-6; with no DNA, the TCRdb D assignment of TRBD1 cannot be verified. This CDR3 has 13 amino acids. Germline V gives CDR1 SGHNT, CDR2 YYREEE (reference sequence). CDR3 sequence: CASSLGGNSPLHF.

By frequency, this clonotype registers medium-sized. This sequence joins TRBV15 and TRBJ1-1. The germline CDR1 and CDR2 sequences are LNHNV and YYDKDF (reference sequence). The CDR3 is made up of 12 amino acids. CDR3 sequence: CATSRVHTEAFF.

CDR3 amino acids: CASSGKYNEQFF. V usage is TRBV11-3 and J usage is TRBJ2-1. CDR1 is SGHNT, CDR2 YENEEA, per germline. The CDR3 is 12 residues long.

This clonotype is labeled large based on frequency. Here the CDR3 reads CASMGGNTGELFF. The J gene is TRBJ2-2, the V gene TRBV28; TCRdb returns TRBD1, unconfirmable since there is no DNA. This CDR3 has 13 amino acids. Germline CDR1 reads MDHEN; CDR2 reads SYDVKM.

Frequency places this clonotype as medium-sized (0.01 to 0.1%). The rearrangement links TRBV19 to TRBJ1-5. CDR3 length equals 15 residues. The germline gives CDR1 LNHDA, CDR2 SQIVND (reference sequence). CDR3: CASTTSEGSNQPQHF.

Frequency places this clonotype as large. The rearrangement joins TRBV6-6 to TRBJ2-3; TCRdb picks TRBD2, but there is no DNA to check that call. The CDR3 has 13 amino acids. Looked up from germline, CDR1 is MNHNY and CDR2 is SVGAGI (reference sequence). CDR3 region: CASSQGGTDTQYF.

This clonotype is called medium-sized based on its frequency. The chain recombines TRBV14 with TRBJ2-5; absent DNA, TCRdb's TRBD1 call cannot be checked. The germline gives CDR1 SGHDN, CDR2 FVKESK. The CDR3 contains 20 residues. CDR3 sequence: CASSQVGTGRPSGYQETQYF. Supplemented by reference TRBV14 and TRBJ2-5, the full variable domain reads EAGVTQFPSHSVIEKGQTVTLRCDPISGHDNLYWYRRVMGKEIKFLLHFVKESKQDESGMPNNRFLAERTGGTYSTLKVQPAELEDSGVYFCASSQVGTGRPSGYQETQYFGPGTRLLVL.

This clonotype is labeled medium-sized based on frequency. The CDR3 loop reads CSVPRRGQETQYF. The chain carries TRBV20-1 and TRBJ2-5; absent DNA, TCRdb's TRBD1 call cannot be checked. The CDR3 length is 13 residues. The germline gives CDR1 DFQATT, CDR2 SNEGSKA (reference sequence).

Judged by frequency, this clonotype is large. The chain recombines TRBV11-2 with TRBJ2-2; TCRdb calls TRBD1, which cannot be checked without DNA. This CDR3 spans 16 amino acids. Germline V gene lookup returns CDR1 SGHAT and CDR2 FQNNGV. The CDR3 protein is CASSRGTGANTGELFF.

Frequency places this clonotype as medium-sized. CDR3 protein: CASSFGTQTYEQYF. This rearrangement joins TRBV6-5 to TRBJ2-7. Germline CDR1 is MNHEY and CDR2 is SVGAGI. This CDR3 comprises 14 residues.

Judged by frequency, this clonotype is medium-sized. The chain carries TRBV19 and TRBJ2-7; TCRdb's D gene call, TRBD1, goes unchecked for lack of DNA. CDR3 size: 14 residues. Germline assignment: CDR1 LNHDA and CDR2 SQIVND (reference sequence). CDR3 protein: CASSMGTGGYEQYF.

Measured by frequency, this clonotype is large (0.1 to 1%). The rearrangement links TRBV3-1 to TRBJ2-1; the TRBD2 assignment by TCRdb is unverifiable without DNA. In germline, CDR1 is LGHDT, CDR2 YNNKEL (reference sequence). The CDR3 consists of 16 residues. CDR3 sequence: CASSQGRQTVGNEQFF.

The chain has TRBV2 and TRBJ2-1; TCRdb outputs TRBD1, but without DNA this stays unchecked. The CDR3 is 13 amino acids. Germline lookup yields CDR1 SNHLY and CDR2 FYNNEI. The CDR3 is CASSEQGMNEQFF. The variable domain in full, completed from reference TRBV2 and TRBJ2-1, reads EPEVTQTPSHQVTQMGQEVILRCVPISNHLYFYWYRQILGQKVEFLVSFYNNEISEKSEIFDDQFSVERPDGSNFTLKIRSTKLEDSAMYFCASSEQGMNEQFFGPGTRLTVL.

In terms of frequency, this clonotype is medium-sized. The CDR3 reads CASSQQGSSTEAFF. The V gene is TRBV2, the J gene TRBJ1-1. The CDR3 extends over 14 amino acids. Germline V gene lookup returns CDR1 SNHLY and CDR2 FYNNEI.

Judged by frequency, this clonotype is medium-sized. CDR3: CAWSVWLANNEQFF. The rearrangement joins TRBV30 to TRBJ2-1; the D gene TCRdb calls, TRBD2, cannot be checked with no DNA. The germline gives CDR1 GTSNPN, CDR2 SVGIG (reference sequence). This CDR3 is 14 amino acids long.

According to its frequency, this clonotype is large (0.1 to 1%). V gene TRBV20-1 combines with J gene TRBJ2-7; TCRdb calls TRBD2, which cannot be checked without DNA. The CDR3 contains 12 residues. Germline loops: CDR1 DFQATT, CDR2 SNEGSKA (reference sequence). This CDR3 reads CSAAGTRAEQYF.

Frequency places this clonotype as large. J is TRBJ2-1 and V is TRBV27; no DNA is available, so the TRBD1 call from TCRdb remains unchecked. The germline CDR1 and CDR2 sequences are MNHEY and SMNVEV (reference sequence). The CDR3 loop spans 12 amino acids. The CDR3 loop is CASSPPQGGQFF.

This clonotype is deemed large (0.1 to 1%) by its frequency. The CDR3 loop reads CASSQAPPGEQFF. The chain combines TRBV3-1 with TRBJ2-1; TCRdb's assignment of TRBD2 cannot be checked, as there is no DNA. The CDR3 spans 13 residues. Per germline, CDR1 LGHDT and CDR2 YNNKEL (reference sequence).

This clonotype is deemed large by its frequency. CDR3: CASSLDIEETQYF. This chain connects TRBV5-1 to TRBJ2-5. Germline V gives CDR1 SGHRS, CDR2 YFSETQ. This CDR3 spans 13 amino acids. Supplemented by reference TRBV5-1 and TRBJ2-5, the full variable domain reads KAGVTQTPRYLIKTRGQQVTLSCSPISGHRSVSWYQQTPGQGLQFLFEYFSETQRNKGNFPGRFSGRQFSNSRSEMNVSTLELGDSALYLCASSLDIEETQYFGPGTRLLVL.

This clonotype is called medium-sized based on its frequency. This chain uses TRBV20-1 with TRBJ2-3; TCRdb's assignment of TRBD2 cannot be checked, as there is no DNA. Germline V lookup: CDR1 DFQATT, CDR2 SNEGSKA (reference sequence). The CDR3 is 15 residues long. The CDR3 sequence: CSARGAAGASDTQYF.

This clonotype is labeled large based on frequency. This chain's CDR3 is CASSPSYTQYF. This chain uses TRBV11-2 with TRBJ2-3. CDR1 is SGHAT, CDR2 FQNNGV, per germline. The CDR3 covers 11 residues.